This T cell receptor beta chain was identified during a study of CD8+CD57+ T cells in acquired aplastic anemia. Sequencing was done on patients that had shown CD8+CD57+ cell expansion by flow cytometry. This clonotype was recorded many times. Germline V gene data show CDR1 as LGHDT and CDR2 as YNNKEL (reference sequence). CDR3 length: 14 amino acids. Trimming pared 4 bases from V and 3 bases from J, leaving 12 bases between. Genomic DNA, the template, was used for profiling of the TCR beta VDJ and CDR3. MiXCR, applied by TCRdb to the reads, yields one record per CDR3 protein. Seen here are about 160,000 distinct CDR3 sequences, about 50% observed once, and the top ten hold over 25%.

This TCR derives from a human donor with aplastic anemia. The sequencing sample was made of sorted CD4+, CD8+, or CD8+CD57+ T cells (not recorded which) from PBMCs. The V gene is TRBV3-1, the J gene TRBJ1-2; a possible D gene is TRBD1 (6 bases). CDR3 sequence (DNA): TGTGCCAGCAGCCCGCTGGACAGTTACTATGGCTACACCTTC. Its translation is CASSPLDSYYGYTF.